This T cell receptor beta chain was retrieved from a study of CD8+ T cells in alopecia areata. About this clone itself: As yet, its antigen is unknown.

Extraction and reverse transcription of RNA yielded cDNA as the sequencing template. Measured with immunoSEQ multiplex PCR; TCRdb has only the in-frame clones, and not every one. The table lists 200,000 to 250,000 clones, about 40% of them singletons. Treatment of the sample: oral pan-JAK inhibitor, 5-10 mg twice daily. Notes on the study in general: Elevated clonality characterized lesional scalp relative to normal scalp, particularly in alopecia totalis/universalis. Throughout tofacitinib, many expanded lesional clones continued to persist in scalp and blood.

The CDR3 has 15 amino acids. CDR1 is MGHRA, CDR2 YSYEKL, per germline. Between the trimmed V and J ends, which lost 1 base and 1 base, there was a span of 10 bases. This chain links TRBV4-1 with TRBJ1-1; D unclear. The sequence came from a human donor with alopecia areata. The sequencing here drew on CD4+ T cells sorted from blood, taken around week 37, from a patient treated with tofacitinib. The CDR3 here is CASSQGKVSNTEAFF. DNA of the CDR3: TGCGCCAGCAGCCAAGGCAAGGTCTCGAACACTGAAGCTTTCTTT.